Below, 19 T cell receptor beta chains from the same sample are listed, as sequenced in a study of CD8 T cells in ankylosing spondylitis. Study-wide findings and caveats: One TCR beta motif, made up of roughly eight highly homologous variants, appeared characteristic of ankylosing spondylitis blood.

From the 5' RACE reads, TCRdb called clonotypes with MiXCR, one entry per CDR3 protein. Of approximately 140,000 distinct CDR3 sequences in the sample, approximately 17% were seen once. These receptors' antigens are unknown. What was sequenced was blood, either unsorted or a sorted T cell fraction (not recorded which). The origin of the receptors is a male donor with ankylosing spondylitis.

Notes on this clonotype: An end of the junction does not agree with germline; a read error may underlie this. The chain carries TRBV12-3 or TRBV12-4 and TRBJ2-5; TRBD1 or TRBD2 may be the D gene (5 bases each). This CDR3 is built from 17 residues. The CDR3 DNA reads TGTGCCAGCAGTGCGATCCGGGACCCGATCATCCAAGCGACCCAGTACTTC. It codes for CASSAIRDPIIQATQYF.

This clonotype was detected only a few times. The chain employs TRBV27 and TRBJ1-2; D uncertain. V dropped 8 bases and J dropped 4 bases, with 17 bases sitting between them. CDR1 and CDR2 (germline): MNHEY, SMNVEV (reference sequence). This CDR3 region has 14 residues. The CDR3 reads CASGERRAGYGYTF. The CDR3 region has the DNA TGTGCCAGCGGAGAACGAAGGGCGGGCTATGGCTACACCTTC.

This clonotype was counted a few times. The chain links TRBV25-1 to TRBJ2-7; 8 nucleotides agree with TRBD2. This CDR3 is built from 15 residues. Germline V gene lookup returns CDR1 MGHDK and CDR2 SYGVNS. J gave up 6 bases and V 1 base, and 8 bases lay outside the gene matches. The CDR3 loop reads CASSEWNSGVFEQYF. The CDR3 DNA reads as TGTGCCAGCAGTGAATGGAATAGCGGGGTTTTCGAGCAGTACTTC.

The CDR3 sequence is CASRLPRGGQPQHF. CDR3 coding DNA: TGTGCCAGCAGGCTTCCCAGGGGCGGCCAGCCCCAGCATTTT. The chain uses TRBV7-9 and TRBJ1-5; D may be TRBD1 (6 bases). This CDR3 is built from 14 residues. V was clipped by 6 bases and J by 7 bases, with 16 bases between them. CDR1 is SEHNR, CDR2 FQNEAQ, per germline (reference sequence). The entire variable domain, with the rest obtained from reference TRBV7-9 and TRBJ1-5, is as follows: DTGVSQNPRHKITKRGQNVTFRCDPISEHNRLYWYRQTLGQGPEFLTYFQNEAQLEKSRLLSDRFSAERPKGSFSTLEIQRTEQGDSAMYLCASRLPRGGQPQHFGDGTRLSIL.

Only a few counts were recorded for this clonotype. This chain joins TRBV28 and TRBJ1-6, with D unclear. CDR1 and CDR2 (germline): MDHEN, SYDVKM. This CDR3 region has 14 residues. Trimming removed 5 bases at V and 6 bases at J, with 11 bases between. CDR3 coding DNA: TGTGCCAGCAGTGCCGGTGTAGGTAATTCACCCCTCCACTTT. Translation gives CASSAGVGNSPLHF.

This chain joins TRBV7-6 and TRBJ1-1; D might be TRBD1 (5 bases). CDR1 SGHVS and CDR2 FNYEAQ come from the germline V gene. Deletions cut 1 base from V and 6 bases from J, with 15 bases between. CDR3 size: 15 residues. The CDR3 coding sequence is TGTGCCAGCAGCTTAGAGAGGGCCGGGGGGGCTGAAGCTTTCTTT. As protein: CASSLERAGGAEAFF.

This clonotype has a handful of counts. This chain connects TRBV29-1 to TRBJ2-5; 9 bases line up with TRBD1. CDR1 and CDR2 from the germline V gene are SQVTM and ANQGSEA. V was clipped by 2 bases and J by 2 bases; unmatched bases: 12. This CDR3 contains 17 residues. The CDR3 loop is CSVESADYGTGQETQYF. CDR3 in DNA: TGCAGCGTTGAATCGGCAGACTACGGGACAGGGCAAGAGACCCAGTACTTC.

At least ten counts were recorded for this clonotype. V is TRBV10-3 and J is TRBJ2-1; TRBD1 matches at 10 bases. Looked up from germline, CDR1 is ENHRY and CDR2 is SYGVKD. The V gene end was trimmed by 8 bases and the J gene end by 4 bases; junction bases not matched to a gene: 11. The CDR3 length is 16 residues. The chain's CDR3 is CAIAGPGQGNYNEQFF. The CDR3 DNA is TGTGCCATCGCGGGACCGGGACAGGGGAATTACAATGAGCAGTTCTTC.

The gene calls are TRBV27 and TRBJ1-5; D might be TRBD1 (5 bases). Germline values: CDR1 MNHEY, CDR2 SMNVEV (reference sequence). V was trimmed by 5 bases and J by 1 base, leaving 9 bases between them. This CDR3 is built from 14 residues. The CDR3, as DNA: TGTGCCAGCAGTGACGGGACCAGCAATCAGCCCCAGCATTTT. Amino acid sequence: CASSDGTSNQPQHF.

This clonotype was observed a few times. The rearrangement joins TRBV24-1 to TRBJ2-7; 8 nucleotides match TRBD2. Germline lookup yields CDR1 KGHDR and CDR2 SFDVKD. This CDR3 has 13 amino acids. The CDR3 DNA reads TGTGGACCCGGGGGGGATTCCTCCTACGAGCAGTACTTC. Amino acid sequence: CGPGGDSSYEQYF.

The genes are TRBV6-1 and TRBJ1-1; D is perhaps TRBD1 (5 bases). The CDR3 is 13 amino acids. The V end lost 6 bases, the J end lost 1 base, and 9 bases lay between the germline ends. The germline gives CDR1 MNHNS, CDR2 SASEGT. CDR3 sequence (DNA): TGTGCCAGCAGCCTGGGGACGAACACTGAAGCTTTCTTT. It codes for CASSLGTNTEAFF.

This chain links TRBV19 with TRBJ2-5; 8 nucleotides match TRBD1. The CDR3 runs to 15 residues. With 3 bases clipped from V and 1 base from J, the junction kept 4 bases outside the gene matches. Germline CDR1 and CDR2: LNHDA and SQIVND (reference sequence). The CDR3 nucleotides are TGTGCCAGTAGTATGATACAGGGGGTCCAAGAGACCCAGTACTTC. This translates into CASSMIQGVQETQYF.

The chain has TRBV24-1 and TRBJ2-1; TRBD2 matches at 10 bases. Germline CDR1 and CDR2: KGHDR and SFDVKD. The CDR3 loop spans 17 amino acids. Losses at the gene ends were 0 bases for V and 6 bases for J; bases not matched to a gene: 7. The CDR3 loop is CATSDLPLSGRGNEQFF. DNA for the CDR3: TGTGCCACCAGTGATTTGCCCCTAAGCGGGAGGGGCAATGAGCAGTTCTTC.

This clonotype was counted between two and nine times. The gene calls are TRBV29-1 and TRBJ2-7; 9 bases map to TRBD1. The V and J ends lost 6 bases and 1 base, in that order; junction bases with no gene match: 4. From germline, CDR1 is SQVTM and CDR2 ANQGSEA. There are 13 residues in the CDR3. The CDR3 coding sequence is TGCAGCGTCTTGGACAGGGGTTCCTACGAGCAGTACTTC. Its translation: CSVLDRGSYEQYF.

The chain recombines TRBV28 with TRBJ2-1; 14 bases align to TRBD2. The V and J ends lost 5 bases and 13 bases, in that order; junction bases with no gene match: 13. This CDR3 contains 16 residues. Germline V gene sequence: CDR1 MDHEN, CDR2 SYDVKM. Here the CDR3 DNA reads TGTGCCAGCAGTCGCCAAGGACTAGCGGGAGGCACCCTTCAGTTCTTC. Protein sequence: CASSRQGLAGGTLQFF.

The table lists this clonotype with a few counts. This chain connects TRBV27 to TRBJ2-1, with 10 bases identical to TRBD1. There are 15 residues in the CDR3. J was trimmed by 6 bases and V by 1 base; bases with no gene match: 3. Germline V gene sequence: CDR1 MNHEY, CDR2 SMNVEV (reference sequence). The CDR3 is CASSLYGTGVNEQFF. The DNA of the CDR3 is TGTGCCAGCAGTTTATACGGGACAGGGGTCAATGAGCAGTTCTTC.

This clonotype has just a few counts. The chain links TRBV20-1 to TRBJ2-7, with D possibly being TRBD2 (7 bases). Germline assignment: CDR1 DFQATT and CDR2 SNEGSKA (reference sequence). V was trimmed by 0 bases and J by 7 bases, leaving 19 bases between them. There are 15 residues in the CDR3. CDR3 DNA sequence: TGCAGTGCTAGAGATCAAGAGCGGGACACGGGGGAGCAGTACTTC. Amino acids: CSARDQERDTGEQYF.

The rearrangement joins TRBV5-4 to TRBJ2-7; 8 bases are shared with TRBD2. CDR1 and CDR2 from the germline V gene are SGHNT and YYREEE (reference sequence). This CDR3 has 15 residues. Trimming at V came to 0 bases and at J to 5 bases, leaving 7 bases not matched to a gene. The CDR3 region is CASSLGGLESNEQYF. CDR3 DNA sequence: TGTGCCAGCAGCTTGGGGGGACTAGAGTCCAACGAGCAGTACTTC.

CDR3 protein: CSVEVRETLNTGELFF. The CDR3 DNA follows: TGCAGCGTTGAAGTGAGGGAGACATTGAACACCGGGGAGCTGTTTTTT. This sequence joins TRBV29-1 and TRBJ2-2, with TRBD2 as a possible D gene (5 bases). The CDR3 is 16 residues long. From germline, CDR1 is SQVTM and CDR2 ANQGSEA. V lost 1 base, J lost 1 base, and 13 bases lay in between.